This T cell receptor (beta chain) was sequenced during a study of shared clonotypes between healthy human individuals. Study as a whole: A couple of women and three men aged 18 to 49 made up the donors.

Naive CD8 cells were CD45RO-negative, positively selected for CCR7, excluding terminally differentiated effector memory CD45RA+ cells. Repertoires were generated with immunoSEQ multiplex PCR, while TCRdb's copy carries only in-frame clones and drops some. The data contain around 1.9 million clones, around 95% of them singletons. The germline V gene has CDR1 SGDLS and CDR2 YYNGEE. This CDR3 is built from 15 residues. Trimming shortened V by 4 bases and J by 0 bases, and 14 bases separated the two germline ends. Sequencing used naive CD8+ T cells from PBMCs. The TCR originated in a man between 18 and 35 years old in good health. Some clones in this sample may be carry-over from other donors' samples. The genes are TRBV9 and TRBJ2-7; D may be TRBD2 (6 bases). CDR3 region: CASSITGTDSYEQYF. The CDR3 nucleotides read TGTGCCAGCAGCATTACCGGGACTGACTCCTACGAGCAGTACTTC.